One and the same sample provided the 32 T cell receptor beta chains below, sequenced in a study of cytomegalovirus exposure and HLA in healthy donors (dated by TCRdb to 2016 to 2017). To prepare the library, the immunoSEQ multiplex PCR assay was applied. A mixture of 60 forward primers for TCR Vbeta segments and 13 reverse primers for TCR Jbeta segments was used in the multiplex PCR. Held by TCRdb, this immuneACCESS table contains in-frame sequences only and omits some clones. Under half of the omission traces to an unresolved V gene where checked; the cause of the rest is unknown. For this sample there are approximately 59,000 clones; around four fifths appear just once. 3% of the sample is in the top ten clones. Sequenced sample: PBMCs. These TCRs come from a girl between 10 and 17 years old in good health and CMV-seropositive.

V usage is TRBV19 and J usage is TRBJ2-1, with 8 positions matching TRBD2. Germline-derived CDR1 and CDR2 are LNHDA and SQIVND (reference sequence). The CDR3 is 14 amino acids. Trimming cost V 6 bases and J 3 bases; bases outside gene matches: 4. The CDR3 is CASSLGGDYNEQFF. For the CDR3, the DNA is TGTGCCAGTAGCCTCGGGGGGGACTACAATGAGCAGTTCTTC.

The chain employs TRBV28 and TRBJ1-2; D is undetermined. Germline values: CDR1 MDHEN, CDR2 SYDVKM. V was trimmed by 5 bases and J by 3 bases, leaving 10 bases between them. The CDR3 extends over 13 amino acids. The CDR3 sequence: CASSKKLDYGYTF. For the CDR3, the DNA is TGTGCCAGCAGTAAAAAACTCGACTATGGCTACACCTTC.

The chain employs TRBV7-2 and TRBJ2-2, with 7 bases aligning to TRBD1. V lost 1 base to trimming and J lost 1 base; unmatched junction nucleotides: 3. Germline V gene data show CDR1 as SGHTA and CDR2 as FQGNSA. The CDR3 is 16 amino acids. The CDR3 loop is CASSLGTGQNTGELFF. The CDR3 DNA follows: TGTGCCAGCAGCTTAGGGACAGGCCAGAACACCGGGGAGCTGTTTTTT.

J is TRBJ2-1 and V is TRBV30; TRBD1 agrees at 8 bases. The CDR3 is 17 amino acids. The ends lost 1 base at V and 5 bases at J; junction bases unmatched: 13. Germline V gene lookup returns CDR1 GTSNPN and CDR2 SVGIG (reference sequence). The DNA for the CDR3 is TGTGCCTGGAGTGAAACCGGGACAGGTTTACTTAACAATGAGCAGTTCTTC. The encoded protein is CAWSETGTGLLNNEQFF. Looking up the rest from reference TRBV30 and TRBJ2-1 gives the full variable domain: SQTIHQWPATLVQPVGSPLSLECTVEGTSNPNLYWYRQAAGRGLQLLFYSVGIGQISSEVPQNLSASRPQDRQFILSSKKLLLSDSGFYLCAWSETGTGLLNNEQFFGPGTRLTVL.

J is TRBJ1-1 and V is TRBV7-9, with TRBD1 as a possible D gene (6 bases). The CDR3 runs to 16 residues. V was pared by 4 bases and J by 0 bases, with 15 bases between. The germline V gene encodes CDR1 SEHNR and CDR2 FQNEAQ (reference sequence). The CDR3 loop reads CASSSGTPRMNTEAFF. Here the CDR3 DNA reads TGTGCCAGCAGCTCCGGGACACCGAGGATGAACACTGAAGCTTTCTTT.

This chain links TRBV1 with TRBJ2-2; TRBD2 is the table's D call, not checked against the DNA. TRBV1 is a listed pseudogene. The CDR3 runs to 16 residues. CDR3 sequence (DNA): TGCACCAGCAGCCAAGAAGGGAGTTCGAACACCGGGGAGCTGTTTTTT. Its protein is CTSSQEGSSNTGELFF.

The V call is TRBV7-9, the J call TRBJ1-4, with D unclear. V lost 0 bases to trimming and J lost 7 bases, with 6 bases between them. Germline V gene lookup returns CDR1 SEHNR and CDR2 FQNEAQ (reference sequence). CDR3 length: 13 residues. DNA for the CDR3: TGTGCCAGCAGCTTAGCCCACTTTGAAAAACTGTTTTTT. This translates into CASSLAHFEKLFF.

Comments on this clone: An end of the junction does not agree with germline; a read error may underlie this. This chain connects TRBV20-1 to TRBJ2-4; D possibly corresponds to TRBD1 (6 bases). Germline CDR1 and CDR2: DFQATT and SNEGSKA (reference sequence). The CDR3 runs to 10 residues. For the CDR3, the DNA is TGCAGTGCTTCTCGGGACATACAGTACTTC. Amino acid sequence: CSASRDIQYF.

In its sample, this clone was seen once. The V gene is TRBV6-5, the J gene TRBJ1-1; TRBD1 agrees at 8 bases. Losses at the gene ends were 6 bases for V and 3 bases for J; bases not matched to a gene: 6. CDR3 length: 14 residues. CDR1 and CDR2 (germline): MNHEY, SVGAGI. The DNA for the CDR3 is TGTGCCAGCAGCTCAGGGGGCCGGTACACTGAAGCTTTCTTT. It is translated as CASSSGGRYTEAFF.

This clone was seen just once. The chain employs TRBV6-5 and TRBJ2-7, with D perhaps TRBD2 (5 bases). The length of the CDR3 is 16 residues. Germline CDR1 is MNHEY and CDR2 is SVGAGI. Trimming took off 0 bases at V and 2 bases at J, with 14 bases between the two ends. The CDR3 DNA is TGTGCCAGCAGTTACTCCCTAGGACTGGGAACCTACGAGCAGTACTTC. Translated: CASSYSLGLGTYEQYF.

This chain uses TRBV19 with TRBJ1-5; D is ambiguous. V lost 3 bases and J lost 4, with 10 bases in between. The CDR3 covers 14 residues. Germline-derived CDR1 and CDR2 are LNHDA and SQIVND (reference sequence). The CDR3 coding sequence is TGTGCCAGTAGTATTTCTGGGCCAAATCAGCCCCAGCATTTT. Its translation is CASSISGPNQPQHF.

The rearrangement joins TRBV19 to TRBJ1-5; no clear D gene. Germline CDR1 LNHDA, CDR2 SQIVND (reference sequence). The length of the CDR3 is 14 residues. The V and J ends lost 1 base and 10 bases respectively, with 14 bases between them. This CDR3 reads CASSIGPEADPQHF. The CDR3 nucleotides read TGTGCCAGTAGTATAGGACCCGAGGCTGATCCCCAGCATTTT. The whole variable domain, filled in from reference TRBV19 and TRBJ1-5, reads DGGITQSPKYLFRKEGQNVTLSCEQNLNHDAMYWYRQDPGQGLRLIYYSQIVNDFQKGDIAEGYSVSREKKESFPLTVTSAQKNPTAFYLCASSIGPEADPQHFGDGTRLSIL.

This chain connects TRBV4-1 to TRBJ1-4; 8 nucleotides align to TRBD1. The CDR3 sequence is 16 residues long. CDR1 is MGHRA, CDR2 YSYEKL, per germline. With 1 base clipped from V and 8 bases from J, the junction kept 9 bases outside the gene matches. The CDR3 here is CASSQGRGQEREKLFF. The CDR3 DNA reads as TGCGCCAGCAGCCAAGGCAGGGGGCAGGAGCGGGAAAAACTGTTTTTT.

The chain is built from TRBV4-1 and TRBJ2-1; D is unclear. The germline CDR1 and CDR2 sequences are MGHRA and YSYEKL. Trimming removed 1 base from V and 2 bases from J, with 15 bases in between. The CDR3 contains 17 residues. The CDR3 loop reads CASSQGGAVTTYNEQFF. The CDR3 coding sequence is TGCGCCAGCAGCCAAGGTGGAGCAGTAACTACCTACAATGAGCAGTTCTTC.

V usage is TRBV28 and J usage is TRBJ2-7; the match to TRBD1 covers 9 bases. This CDR3 spans 15 amino acids. With 7 bases clipped from V and 3 bases from J, the junction kept 10 bases outside the gene matches. Germline CDR1 and CDR2: MDHEN and SYDVKM. CDR3 DNA: TGTGCCAGCAAGACCCCGGGACAGGGCAACTACGAGCAGTACTTC. Translating gives CASKTPGQGNYEQYF. The full variable domain, completed using reference TRBV28 and TRBJ2-7, is DVKVTQSSRYLVKRTGEKVFLECVQDMDHENMFWYRQDPGLGLRLIYFSYDVKMKEKGDIPEGYSVSREKKERFSLILESASTNQTSMYLCASKTPGQGNYEQYFGPGTRLTVT.

This clone occurred a few times. The V and J genes are TRBV6-1 and TRBJ2-5; possibly TRBD1 for D (6 bases). V was shortened by 5 bases and J by 2 bases, with 15 bases between the two germline ends. Germline CDR1 reads MNHNS; CDR2 reads SASEGT. This CDR3 has 15 residues. The CDR3 DNA reads TGTGCCAGCAGTCACCTACAGGGAGAGCAAGAGACCCAGTACTTC. Translating gives CASSHLQGEQETQYF.

This clone came up once. V and J are TRBV15 and TRBJ1-4; 7 bases line up with TRBD1. The V segment lost 5 bases and the J segment 8 bases; nucleotides outside the gene matches: 5. Per germline, CDR1 LNHNV and CDR2 YYDKDF (reference sequence). The CDR3 spans 13 residues. The CDR3 sequence is CATSRTGYEKLFF. The CDR3 region has the DNA TGTGCCACCAGCCGGACAGGATACGAAAAACTGTTTTTT.

This clone came up a few times. This chain links TRBV4-1 with TRBJ1-5; 7 positions agree with TRBD1. The CDR3 is 15 residues long. Per germline, CDR1 MGHRA and CDR2 YSYEKL. V trimming: 2 bases; J trimming: 4 bases; junction bases outside the gene matches: 5. The DNA of the CDR3 is TGCGCCAGCAGCCAAACAGGGGTAGGAAATCAGCCCCAGCATTTT. Encoded protein: CASSQTGVGNQPQHF.

This chain uses TRBV30 with TRBJ2-7, with D unclear. Germline CDR1 reads GTSNPN; CDR2 reads SVGIG (reference sequence). The CDR3 has 12 residues. Trimming took off 2 bases at V and 6 bases at J, with 11 bases between the two ends. CDR3 sequence reads: CAWSNGGLEQYF. The CDR3 nucleotides are TGTGCCTGGAGTAATGGCGGCCTCGAGCAGTACTTC.

The J gene is TRBJ1-6, the V gene TRBV7-2; 7 nucleotides match TRBD1. V shed 2 bases, J shed 0 bases, and the junction held 10 bases outside the gene matches. The CDR3 loop spans 19 amino acids. CDR1 SGHTA and CDR2 FQGNSA come from the germline V gene. CDR3 DNA: TGTGCCAGCAGCTTATCAGGGGGACAGAGTTTCTCCTATAATTCACCCCTCCACTTT. Its protein product is CASSLSGGQSFSYNSPLHF.

This chain joins TRBV30 and TRBJ2-1; the D is unclear. This CDR3 spans 13 amino acids. The ends were cut back, 2 bases at V and 8 bases at J, with 13 bases in the middle. Per the germline V gene, CDR1 is GTSNPN and CDR2 is SVGIG (reference sequence). As DNA, the CDR3 is TGTGCCTGGAGTCTCGCTTACCGGGATGAGCAGTTCTTC. It is translated as CAWSLAYRDEQFF.

The chain employs TRBV30 and TRBJ2-3, with 14 bases aligning to TRBD2. CDR1 and CDR2 from the germline V gene are GTSNPN and SVGIG (reference sequence). The CDR3 has 15 amino acids. After removal of 5 bases from V and 4 bases from J, the junction contained 5 bases not matched to a gene. CDR3 bases: TGTGCCTGGCGGCGACTAGCGGGAGGGTCAGATACGCAGTATTTT. Protein: CAWRRLAGGSDTQYF.

Here the CDR3 DNA reads TGTGCCAGCAGCGTCGACCAGGGTACAGATACGCAGTATTTT. Protein: CASSVDQGTDTQYF. The chain recombines TRBV9 with TRBJ2-3; D might be TRBD1 (5 bases). The CDR3 loop spans 14 amino acids. V was cut by 2 bases and J by 3 bases, with 10 bases left in between. CDR1 is SGDLS, CDR2 YYNGEE, per germline.

The genes are TRBV5-4 and TRBJ1-1; 10 bases map to TRBD1. Germline V gene lookup returns CDR1 SGHNT and CDR2 YYREEE (reference sequence). Losses at the gene ends were 3 bases for V and 7 bases for J; bases not matched to a gene: 6. This CDR3 has 14 amino acids. CDR3 sequence (DNA): TGTGCCAGCAGCTCCAGGACAGGGGGATATGAAGCTTTCTTT. Protein: CASSSRTGGYEAFF.

This clone was seen a single time. This chain connects TRBV2 to TRBJ2-7; no definite D call. The V end was cut by 3 bases, the J end by 0 bases, with 9 bases between. The CDR3 consists of 14 residues. The germline gives CDR1 SNHLY, CDR2 FYNNEI. In DNA, the CDR3 is TGTGCCAGCAGTGAGACGGAGAGCTCCTACGAGCAGTACTTC. It specifies CASSETESSYEQYF.

The rearrangement joins TRBV4-1 to TRBJ2-7; no firm D call. The germline CDR1 and CDR2 sequences are MGHRA and YSYEKL. This CDR3 spans 17 amino acids. Trimming stripped 6 bases from V and 3 bases from J, with 24 bases between. CDR3 residues: CASSSRSFRTAYYEQYF. For the CDR3, the DNA is TGCGCCAGCAGTTCTAGGTCGTTCCGAACCGCCTACTACGAGCAGTACTTC.

This sequence joins TRBV7-2 and TRBJ1-6; 7 bases map to TRBD1. J was trimmed by 14 bases and V by 0 bases; bases with no gene match: 16. Germline assignment: CDR1 SGHTA and CDR2 FQGNSA. The CDR3 totals 17 residues. The CDR3 reads CASSLAGTAAAGGSLHF. The DNA of the CDR3 is TGTGCCAGCAGCTTAGCAGGGACAGCAGCAGCCGGAGGTTCCCTCCACTTT. The variable domain in full, completed from reference TRBV7-2 and TRBJ1-6, reads GAGVSQSPSNKVTEKGKDVELRCDPISGHTALYWYRQSLGQGLEFLIYFQGNSAPDKSGLPSDRFSAERTGGSVSTLTIQRTQQEDSAVYLCASSLAGTAAAGGSLHFGNGTRLTVT.

This chain uses TRBV30 with TRBJ1-4; D gene uncertain. Between the trimmed V and J ends, which lost 7 bases and 0 bases, there was a span of 21 bases. The CDR3 totals 17 residues. Germline loops: CDR1 GTSNPN, CDR2 SVGIG (reference sequence). CDR3 sequence: CASTAADPAATNEKLFF. Written as DNA, the CDR3 is TGTGCCTCCACCGCGGCCGATCCGGCGGCAACTAATGAAAAACTGTTTTTT. The variable domain in full, with the rest retrieved from reference TRBV30 and TRBJ1-4, is SQTIHQWPATLVQPVGSPLSLECTVEGTSNPNLYWYRQAAGRGLQLLFYSVGIGQISSEVPQNLSASRPQDRQFILSSKKLLLSDSGFYLCASTAADPAATNEKLFFGSGTQLSVL.

This clone was recorded once. The chain links TRBV25-1 to TRBJ1-2, with D unresolved. Germline CDR1 is MGHDK and CDR2 is SYGVNS. The CDR3 contains 14 residues. The germline V and J ends were trimmed by 4 bases and 4 bases, with 13 bases remaining between them. The CDR3 sequence is CASSGTEPLYGYTF. The CDR3 DNA follows: TGTGCCAGCAGTGGGACTGAGCCCCTCTATGGCTACACCTTC.

V and J are TRBV27 and TRBJ1-4; maybe TRBD1 (6 bases). This CDR3 contains 13 residues. Germline V gene lookup returns CDR1 MNHEY and CDR2 SMNVEV (reference sequence). Trimming shortened V by 2 bases and J by 10 bases, and 11 bases separated the two germline ends. The CDR3: CASSLGGRGKLFF. CDR3 in DNA: TGTGCCAGCAGTTTAGGGGGCAGAGGAAAACTGTTTTTT. Supplemented by reference TRBV27 and TRBJ1-4, the full variable domain reads EAQVTQNPRYLITVTGKKLTVTCSQNMNHEYMSWYRQDPGLGLRQIYYSMNVEVTDKGDVPEGYKVSRKEKRNFPLILESPSPNQTSLYFCASSLGGRGKLFFGSGTQLSVL.

The chain has TRBV9 and TRBJ2-2; weak D call: TRBD2 (6 bases). Trimming took off 3 bases at V and 1 base at J, with 16 bases between the two ends. The CDR3 is 17 amino acids. Looked up from germline, CDR1 is SGDLS and CDR2 is YYNGEE. CDR3 sequence: CASSGRAGTQNTGELFF. CDR3 nucleotide sequence: TGTGCCAGCAGCGGAAGAGCGGGTACCCAGAACACCGGGGAGCTGTTTTTT.

The J gene is TRBJ1-5, the V gene TRBV4-1; weak D call: TRBD1 (5 bases). Germline V gives CDR1 MGHRA, CDR2 YSYEKL. V was cut by 3 bases and J by 0 bases, with 9 bases left in between. CDR3 length: 15 amino acids. This chain's CDR3 is CASSQRGGSNQPQHF. CDR3 bases: TGCGCCAGCAGCCAGCGGGGGGGTAGCAATCAGCCCCAGCATTTT.